This T cell receptor (beta chain) comes out of a study of siplizumab effects on memory and regulatory T cells. Sequenced by immunoSEQ multiplex PCR; TCRdb stores in-frame clones only, minus some. The sample includes tens of thousands of clones, 96% of them seen just once. The CDR3 totals 16 residues. Germline V CDR1 and CDR2: LGHNA, YSLEER. V was clipped by 0 bases and J by 4 bases, with 14 bases between them. The receptor was isolated from a human donor in good health. This chain joins TRBV4-3 and TRBJ2-3, with D possibly matching TRBD2 (6 bases). Sequenced: naive CD8+ T cells sorted from blood. The CDR3 sequence: CASSQDFPSEADTQYF. The DNA for the CDR3 is TGCGCCAGCAGCCAAGATTTCCCTAGCGAGGCAGATACGCAGTATTTT.